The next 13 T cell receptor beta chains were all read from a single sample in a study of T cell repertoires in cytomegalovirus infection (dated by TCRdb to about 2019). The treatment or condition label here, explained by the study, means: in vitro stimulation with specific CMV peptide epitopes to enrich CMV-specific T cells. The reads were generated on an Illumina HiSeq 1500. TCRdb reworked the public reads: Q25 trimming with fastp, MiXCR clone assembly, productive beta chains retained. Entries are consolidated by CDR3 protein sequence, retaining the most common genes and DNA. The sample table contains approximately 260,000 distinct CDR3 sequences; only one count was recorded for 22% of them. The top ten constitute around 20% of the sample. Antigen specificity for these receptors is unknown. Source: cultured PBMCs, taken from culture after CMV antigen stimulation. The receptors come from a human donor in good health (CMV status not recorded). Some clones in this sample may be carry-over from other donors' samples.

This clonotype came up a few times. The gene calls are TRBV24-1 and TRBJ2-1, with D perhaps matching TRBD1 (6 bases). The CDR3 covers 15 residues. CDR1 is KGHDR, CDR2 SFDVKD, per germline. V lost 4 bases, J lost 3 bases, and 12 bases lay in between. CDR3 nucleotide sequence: TGTGCCACCAGTGACCACAGGGCTAACTACAATGAGCAGTTCTTC. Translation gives CATSDHRANYNEQFF.

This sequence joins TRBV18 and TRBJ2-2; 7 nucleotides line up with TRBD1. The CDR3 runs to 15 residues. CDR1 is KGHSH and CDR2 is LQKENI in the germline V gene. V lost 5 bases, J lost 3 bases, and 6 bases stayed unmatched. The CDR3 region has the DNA TGTGCCAGCTCAGAAAGACAGGGAGACACCGGGGAGCTGTTTTTT. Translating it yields CASSERQGDTGELFF.

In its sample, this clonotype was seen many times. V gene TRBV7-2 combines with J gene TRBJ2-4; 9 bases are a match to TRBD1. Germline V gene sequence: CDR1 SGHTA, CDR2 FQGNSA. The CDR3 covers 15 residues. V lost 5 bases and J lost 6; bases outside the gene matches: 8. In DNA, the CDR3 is TGTGCCAGCAGCCCCAGGACAGGGGTAGGAAACATTCAGTACTTC. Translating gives CASSPRTGVGNIQYF. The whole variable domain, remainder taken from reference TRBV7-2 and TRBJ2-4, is GAGVSQSPSNKVTEKGKDVELRCDPISGHTALYWYRQSLGQGLEFLIYFQGNSAPDKSGLPSDRFSAERTGGSVSTLTIQRTQQEDSAVYLCASSPRTGVGNIQYFGAGTRLSVL.

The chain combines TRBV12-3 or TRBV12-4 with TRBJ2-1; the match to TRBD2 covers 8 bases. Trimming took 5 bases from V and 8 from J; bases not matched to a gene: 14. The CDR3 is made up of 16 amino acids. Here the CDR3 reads CASSPRPGTSRYEQFF. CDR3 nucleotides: TGTGCCAGCAGTCCCCGTCCCGGGACTAGTAGGTATGAGCAGTTCTTC.

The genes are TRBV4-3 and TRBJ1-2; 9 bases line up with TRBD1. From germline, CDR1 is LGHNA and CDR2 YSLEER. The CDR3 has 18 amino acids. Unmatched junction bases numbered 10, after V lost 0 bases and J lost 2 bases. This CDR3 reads CASSQDLVTGGSNYGYTF. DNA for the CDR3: TGCGCCAGCAGCCAAGATTTGGTTACAGGGGGCAGCAACTATGGCTACACCTTC.

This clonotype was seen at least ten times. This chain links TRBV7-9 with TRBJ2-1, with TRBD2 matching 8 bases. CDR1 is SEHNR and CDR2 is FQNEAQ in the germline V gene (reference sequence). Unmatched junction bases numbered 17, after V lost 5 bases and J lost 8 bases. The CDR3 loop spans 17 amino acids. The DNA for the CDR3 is TGTGCCAGCAGCCAAAAATTGAGCGGGAGAATTGACTATGAGCAGTTCTTC. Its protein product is CASSQKLSGRIDYEQFF.

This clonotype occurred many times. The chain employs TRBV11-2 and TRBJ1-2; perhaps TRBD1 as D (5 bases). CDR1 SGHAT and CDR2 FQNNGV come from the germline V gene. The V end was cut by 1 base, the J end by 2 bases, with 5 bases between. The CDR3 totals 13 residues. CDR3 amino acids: CASSLGGNYGYTF. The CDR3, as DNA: TGTGCCAGCAGCTTAGGGGGGAACTATGGCTACACCTTC.

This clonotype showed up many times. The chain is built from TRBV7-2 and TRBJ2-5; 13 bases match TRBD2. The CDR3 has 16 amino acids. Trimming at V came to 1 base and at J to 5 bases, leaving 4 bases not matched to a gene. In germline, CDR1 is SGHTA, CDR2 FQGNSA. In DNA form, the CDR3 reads TGTGCCAGCAGCTTAGGACTAGCGGGAGGAAGCGAGACCCAGTACTTC. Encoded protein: CASSLGLAGGSETQYF.

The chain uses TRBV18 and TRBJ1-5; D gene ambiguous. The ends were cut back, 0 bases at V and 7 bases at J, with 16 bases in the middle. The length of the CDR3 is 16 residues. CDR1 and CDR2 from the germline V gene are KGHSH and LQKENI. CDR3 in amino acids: CASSPPMGKSGQPQHF. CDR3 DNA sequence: TGTGCCAGCTCACCACCGATGGGGAAGTCGGGCCAGCCCCAGCATTTT.

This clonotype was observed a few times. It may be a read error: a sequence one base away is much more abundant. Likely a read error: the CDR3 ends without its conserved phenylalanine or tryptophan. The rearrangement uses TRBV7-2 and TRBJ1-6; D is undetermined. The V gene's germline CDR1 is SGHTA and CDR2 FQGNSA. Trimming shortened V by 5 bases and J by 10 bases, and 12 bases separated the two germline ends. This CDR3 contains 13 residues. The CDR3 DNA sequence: TGTGCCAGCAGCCAAGACTCTAAGTCACCCCTCCACCTT. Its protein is CASSQDSKSPLHL.

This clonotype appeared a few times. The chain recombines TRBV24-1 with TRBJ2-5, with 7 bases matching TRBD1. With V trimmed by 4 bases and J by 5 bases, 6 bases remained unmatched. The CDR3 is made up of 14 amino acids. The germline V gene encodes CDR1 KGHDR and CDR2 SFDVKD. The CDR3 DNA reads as TGTGCCACCAGTGAGACCGGACAGGTGGAGACCCAGTACTTC. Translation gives CATSETGQVETQYF.

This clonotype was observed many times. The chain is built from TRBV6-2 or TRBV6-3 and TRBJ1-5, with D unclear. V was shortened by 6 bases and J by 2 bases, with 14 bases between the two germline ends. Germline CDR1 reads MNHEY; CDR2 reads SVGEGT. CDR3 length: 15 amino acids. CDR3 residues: CASRLGGFGNQPQHF. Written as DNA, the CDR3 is TGTGCCAGCAGACTGGGAGGATTTGGCAATCAGCCCCAGCATTTT.

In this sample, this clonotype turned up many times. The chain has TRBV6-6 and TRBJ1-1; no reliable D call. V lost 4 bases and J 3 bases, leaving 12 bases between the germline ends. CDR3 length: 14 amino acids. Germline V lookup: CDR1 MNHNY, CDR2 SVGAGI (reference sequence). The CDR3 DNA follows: TGTGCCAGCAGTTTCTCTCAGGAGGACACTGAAGCTTTCTTT. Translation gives CASSFSQEDTEAFF.